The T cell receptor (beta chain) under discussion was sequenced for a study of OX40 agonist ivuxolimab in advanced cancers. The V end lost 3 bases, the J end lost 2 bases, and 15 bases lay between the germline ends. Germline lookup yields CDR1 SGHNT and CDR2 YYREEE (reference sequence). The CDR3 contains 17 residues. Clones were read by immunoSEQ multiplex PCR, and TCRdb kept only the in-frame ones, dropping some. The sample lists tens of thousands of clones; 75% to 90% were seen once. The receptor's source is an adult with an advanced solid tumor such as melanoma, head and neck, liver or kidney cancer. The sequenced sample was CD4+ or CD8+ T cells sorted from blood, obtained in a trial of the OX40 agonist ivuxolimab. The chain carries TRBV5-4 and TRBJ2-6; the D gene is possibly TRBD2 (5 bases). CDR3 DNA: TGTGCCAGCAGCTCGGGGATGCTCCAGACTGGGGCCAACGTCCTGACTTTC. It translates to CASSSGMLQTGANVLTF.